The entry below gives a single T cell receptor (beta chain) sequence along with its context. Its antigen is as yet unknown. This entry belongs to a study of cytomegalovirus exposure and HLA in healthy donors. In germline, CDR1 is SGHDT, CDR2 YYEEEE. CDR3 length: 14 amino acids. Trimming shortened V by 4 bases and J by 0 bases, and 11 bases separated the two germline ends. General study points: Rare TCR sequences dominated, though some public TCRs recurred in many donors. In most subjects, TCR beta sequences reportedly gave accurate predictions of HLA-A and HLA-B alleles. An Asian-associated ancestry cluster reportedly showed fewer N-insertions than the roughly 600-donor mean in a later analysis.

PCR employed 60 Vbeta and 13 Jbeta primers. The table came from immunoSEQ multiplex PCR; TCRdb's copy has only in-frame clones and leaves some out. The sample contains around 98,000 clones, more than 60% of which appear only once. This sequence originates from a man in his fifties or sixties in good health and CMV-seronegative. Input material: PBMCs. V usage is TRBV5-6 and J usage is TRBJ2-7; D is unclear. DNA for the CDR3: TGTGCCAGCAGCGCAGACTGGAGCTCCTACGAGCAGTACTTC. Protein sequence: CASSADWSSYEQYF.